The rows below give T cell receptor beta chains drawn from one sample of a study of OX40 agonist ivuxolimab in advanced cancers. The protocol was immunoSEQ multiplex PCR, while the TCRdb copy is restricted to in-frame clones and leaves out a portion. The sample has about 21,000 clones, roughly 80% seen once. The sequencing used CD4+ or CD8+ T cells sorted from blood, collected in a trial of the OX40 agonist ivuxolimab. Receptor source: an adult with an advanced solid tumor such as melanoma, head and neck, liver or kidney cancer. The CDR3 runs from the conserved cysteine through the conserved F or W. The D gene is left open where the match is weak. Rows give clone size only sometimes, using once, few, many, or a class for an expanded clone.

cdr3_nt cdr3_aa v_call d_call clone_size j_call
TGTGCCAGCAGCCCCCGGGGGTCAGTAACCTACGAGCAGTACTTC CASSPRGSVTYEQYF TRBV7-3 NA NA TRBJ2-7
TGTGCCAGCAGCTTTCCATTGGACAGGCCGGGTAATGAGCAGTTCTTC CASSFPLDRPGNEQFF TRBV7-9 TRBD1 NA TRBJ2-1
TGTGCCAGCAGTTTCGGTCTAGCGGGATTCTCCTACGAGCAGTACTTC CASSFGLAGFSYEQYF TRBV28 TRBD2 NA TRBJ2-7
TGTGCCAGCAGCAATGGAGGGAAGCAGTTCTTC CASSNGGKQFF TRBV14 NA NA TRBJ2-1
TGTGCCAGCAGCTTAGGGCACAATCAGCCCCAGCATTTT CASSLGHNQPQHF TRBV7-3 NA NA TRBJ1-5
TGTGCCAGCAGTGAATTAGGGAGCTCCTACAATGAGCAGTTCTTC CASSELGSSYNEQFF TRBV2 NA NA TRBJ2-1
TGTGCCACCAGCAGAGTTCGAGCGGGAGGGCCTGGAGAGACCCAGTACTTC CATSRVRAGGPGETQYF TRBV15 TRBD2 few TRBJ2-5
TGTGCCAGCAGCTTGGGGGCGGGAGGGCCGTCAGATACGCAGTATTTT CASSLGAGGPSDTQYF TRBV5-4 TRBD2 large TRBJ2-3
TGTGCCAGCAGTTTAAGCGGGAGGTACAATGAGCAGTTCTTC CASSLSGRYNEQFF TRBV2 TRBD2 once TRBJ2-1
TGTGCCGACAGCTCCTACGAGCAGTACTTC CADSSYEQYF TRBV6-1 NA few TRBJ2-7
TGTGCCATCAGTGGCGGGGGCGCGGCTTTGGAGACCCAGTACTTC CAISGGGAALETQYF TRBV10-3 NA many TRBJ2-5
TGTGCCAGCAGCCCTAGCGGGAGCTACGCCAATGAGCAGTTCTTC CASSPSGSYANEQFF TRBV11-1 TRBD2 NA TRBJ2-1
TGTGCCAGCAGCAAAAAAGAGGCTACCGATTTCGGGGCAGATACGCAGTATTTT CASSKKEATDFGADTQYF TRBV21-1 NA NA TRBJ2-3
TGCGCCAGCAGTCCGAGGGTTAGCGGGAGGTCTAGTAATGAGCAGTTCTTC CASSPRVSGRSSNEQFF TRBV4-1 TRBD2 NA TRBJ2-1
TGTGCCAGCAGCTTAGTAGGAGGGTTTAACACTGAAGCTTTCTTT CASSLVGGFNTEAFF TRBV7-2 NA NA TRBJ1-1
TGTGCCAGCAGCCTAGAGTCTTACAATGAGCAGTTCTTC CASSLESYNEQFF TRBV6-6 NA NA TRBJ2-1
TGTGCCAGCAGTGGGTCGGGACAGGGGACAGAAGCTTTCTTT CASSGSGQGTEAFF TRBV6-1 TRBD1 NA TRBJ1-1
TGTGCCAGCAGCGTAGATGTTAGCGGGAACTACGAGCAGTACTTC CASSVDVSGNYEQYF TRBV9 TRBD2 few TRBJ2-7
TGTGCCAGCTCACCGGGACTAGCGGGAGACGGGAACACCGGGGAGCTGTTTTTT CASSPGLAGDGNTGELFF TRBV18 TRBD2 NA TRBJ2-2
TGTGCTAGCAGCCCGGGGAGGGGTTTTGCCTACAATGAGCAGTTCTTC CASSPGRGFAYNEQFF TRBV7-7 TRBD2 NA TRBJ2-1
TGTGCCACCAGACCGGACTCAAGGGCACAAGAGACCCAGTACTTC CATRPDSRAQETQYF TRBV15 NA NA TRBJ2-5
TGTGCCAGCAGCTCAAGCAGTAGATACGAGCAGTACTTC CASSSSSRYEQYF TRBV7-9 NA once TRBJ2-7
TGTGCCAGCAGCTTTGGGGTTTACAATGAGCAGTTCTTC CASSFGVYNEQFF TRBV7-9 NA once TRBJ2-1
TGTGCCAGCAGCTTAGAGGCAGGGGACGAGCAGTACTTC CASSLEAGDEQYF TRBV11-2 NA NA TRBJ2-7
TGTGCCAGCAGGACGGGCTATGGCTACACCTTC CASRTGYGYTF TRBV28 NA few TRBJ1-2
TGTGCCAGCAGCGTAGGGGCTAGCGGGCTCACAGATACGCAGTATTTT CASSVGASGLTDTQYF TRBV9 TRBD2 NA TRBJ2-3
TGTGCCAGCAGCCGGGGACAGCTGAACACTGAAGCTTTCTTT CASSRGQLNTEAFF TRBV7-9 TRBD1 NA TRBJ1-1
TGTGCCAGCAGCTCCACGAGCTCCTACGAGCAGTACTTC CASSSTSSYEQYF TRBV7-9 NA NA TRBJ2-7
TGTGCCAGCAGCCTCCAACACGGGGCGAACTATGGCTACACCTTC CASSLQHGANYGYTF TRBV7-8 NA NA TRBJ1-2
TGTGCCAGCAGCCCAAGCGGGAACACCTACAATGAGCAGTTCTTC CASSPSGNTYNEQFF TRBV9 TRBD2 NA TRBJ2-1
TGCGCCAGCAGCCAACCAAACCCGAACACCGGGGAGCTGTTTTTT CASSQPNPNTGELFF TRBV4-1 NA NA TRBJ2-2
TGCGCCAGCAGCCAAGCCCCACTAGCGGGAGGGTCAGACGGCAAAAACATTCAGTACTTC CASSQAPLAGGSDGKNIQYF TRBV4-1 TRBD2 large TRBJ2-4
TGTGCCAGCAGTGATAGGCTAGCGGGAGTGAATGAGCAGTTCTTC CASSDRLAGVNEQFF TRBV2 TRBD2 NA TRBJ2-1
TGTGCCAGCAGCCCCCCCGTTCGGGGCTATGGCTACACCTTC CASSPPVRGYGYTF TRBV7-9 NA NA TRBJ1-2